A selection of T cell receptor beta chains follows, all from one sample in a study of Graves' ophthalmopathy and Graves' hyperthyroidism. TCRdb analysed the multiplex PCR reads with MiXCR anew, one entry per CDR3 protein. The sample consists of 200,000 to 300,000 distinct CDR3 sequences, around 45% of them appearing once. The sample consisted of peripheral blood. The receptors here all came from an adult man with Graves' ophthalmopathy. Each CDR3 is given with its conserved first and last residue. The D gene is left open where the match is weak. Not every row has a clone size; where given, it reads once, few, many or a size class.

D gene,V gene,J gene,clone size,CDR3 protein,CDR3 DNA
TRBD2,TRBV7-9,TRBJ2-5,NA,CASSQDRSLAEETQYF,TGCGCCAGCAGCCAAGACCGGTCACTAGCGGAAGAGACCCAGTACTTC
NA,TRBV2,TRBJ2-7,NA,CASSEMGVSSYEQYF,TGTGCCAGCAGTGAAATGGGGGTGAGCTCCTACGAGCAGTACTTC
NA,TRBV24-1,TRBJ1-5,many,CATSDSSKPQHF,TGTGCCACCAGTGATAGTAGCAAGCCCCAGCATTTT
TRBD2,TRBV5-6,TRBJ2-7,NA,CASSLTSGDSYEQYF,TGTGCCAGCAGCCTCACTAGCGGGGACTCCTACGAGCAGTACTTC
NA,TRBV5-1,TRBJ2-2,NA,CASRFGALGTGELFF,TGCGCCAGCAGATTTGGGGCTTTGGGCACCGGGGAGCTGTTTTTT
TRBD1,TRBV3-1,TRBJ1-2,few,CASSHGQGGGYTF,TGTGCCAGCAGCCATGGACAGGGGGGTGGCTACACCTTC
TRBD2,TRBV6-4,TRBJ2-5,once,CASSGTSGGLETQYF,TGTGCCAGCAGTGGGACTAGCGGGGGGTTGGAGACCCAGTACTTC
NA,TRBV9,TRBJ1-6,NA,CASSFEESNNSPLHF,TGTGCCAGCAGTTTTGAGGAATCAAATAATTCACCCCTCCACTTT
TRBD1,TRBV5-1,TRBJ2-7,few,CASSPGQGGSYEQYF,TGTGCCAGCAGCCCGGGACAGGGCGGATCCTACGAGCAGTACTTC
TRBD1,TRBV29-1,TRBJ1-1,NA,CSVDETGIDTEAFF,TGCAGCGTTGACGAGACAGGGATAGACACTGAAGCTTTCTTT
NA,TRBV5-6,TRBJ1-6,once,CASSPPRGRVNSPLHF,TGTGCCAGCAGCCCCCCCCGGGGCAGGGTAAATTCACCCCTCCACTTT
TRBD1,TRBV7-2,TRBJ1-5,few,CASSLGSQGAAAQHF,TGTGCCAGCAGCTTAGGGTCACAGGGGGCGGCCGCCCAGCATTTT
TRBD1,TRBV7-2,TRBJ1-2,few,CASSLGGQGHGYTF,TGTGCCAGCAGCTTAGGGGGACAGGGACATGGCTACACCTTC
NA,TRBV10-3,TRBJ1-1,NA,CASTPDRGYTEAFF,TGTGCCAGCACCCCGGACCGAGGGTACACTGAAGCTTTCTTT
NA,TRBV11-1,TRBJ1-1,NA,CASLSGMNTEAFF,TGTGCCAGCCTAAGCGGGATGAACACTGAAGCTTTCTTT
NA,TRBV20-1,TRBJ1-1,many,CSVRQPNTEAFF,TGCAGTGTAAGGCAGCCGAACACTGAAGCTTTCTTT
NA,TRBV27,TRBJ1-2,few,CASSRGGGYTF,TGTGCCAGCAGCCGGGGAGGAGGCTACACCTTC
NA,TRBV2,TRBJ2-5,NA,CASRQGVQETQYF,TGTGCCAGCAGACAGGGCGTTCAGGAGACCCAGTACTTC
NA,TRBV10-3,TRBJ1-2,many,CAIKGGDGYGYTF,TGTGCCATCAAAGGCGGCGACGGCTATGGCTACACCTTC
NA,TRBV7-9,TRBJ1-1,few,CASSQVGAEAFF,TGTGCCAGCAGCCAAGTGGGCGCTGAAGCTTTCTTT